This T cell receptor (beta chain) was profiled in a study of T cells in Graves' hyperthyroidism and ophthalmopathy. Each patient was aged 18 to 65 and had newly diagnosed hyperthyroidism of under 2 months' duration. RNA transcripts provided the source from which TCR beta CDR3 regions were amplified. The HTBI set primed first-round TCR CDR3 RT-PCR. TCRdb fed the multiplex PCR reads into MiXCR, producing one record per CDR3 protein. The sample carries about 420,000 distinct CDR3 sequences, approximately 14% recorded once. The V end was cut by 5 bases, the J end by 10 bases, with 14 bases between. The germline gives CDR1 SGHTA, CDR2 FQGTGA. The CDR3 has 12 amino acids.

This clonotype was obtained from a woman aged 18 to 35 with Graves' hyperthyroidism. This chain connects TRBV7-3 to TRBJ1-2; no clear D gene. Sequenced sample: blood. The CDR3 DNA is TGTGCCAGCAGCCCCGACGGGGATTCCTACACCTTC. Residues: CASSPDGDSYTF. Based on the CDR3 plus reference TRBV7-3 and TRBJ1-2, the full variable domain is GAGVSQTPSNKVTEKGKYVELRCDPISGHTALYWYRQSLGQGPEFLIYFQGTGAADDSGLPNDRFFAVRPEGSVSTLKIQRTERGDSAVYLCASSPDGDSYTFGSGTRLTVV.